What follows are 5 T cell receptor beta chains derived from one specimen sequenced in a study of brain T cells in children with intractable seizures (dated by TCRdb to the early 2020s). Libraries were made using the immunoSEQ multiplex PCR assay. TCRdb took this table from immuneACCESS and kept in-frame rearrangements with V and J called. Such tables lack part of the clones; where checked against another copy, unresolved V genes explain under half of the gap, and the rest is unexplained. The sample has 340,000 or so clones on record, 93% of them singletons. 5% to 7% of the sample is taken by the ten largest. The label giving this sample's time point can be read as: blood from clinic visit 5 months post-surgery; TSC patient then seizure free. The specimen comprised peripheral blood, sampled around 5 months after surgery. Receptor source: a boy under two years old with tuberous sclerosis and intractable seizures.

This clone was seen once. The chain employs TRBV2 and TRBJ1-6; unclear D gene. Germline loops: CDR1 SNHLY, CDR2 FYNNEI. There are 17 residues in the CDR3. V was shortened by 2 bases and J by 0 bases, with 11 bases between the two germline ends. The chain's CDR3 is CASSERQSGSYNSPLHF. Written as DNA, the CDR3 is TGTGCCAGCAGTGAAAGGCAGTCTGGCTCCTATAATTCACCCCTCCACTTT. The full variable domain, with the rest looked up from reference TRBV2 and TRBJ1-6, is EPEVTQTPSHQVTQMGQEVILRCVPISNHLYFYWYRQILGQKVEFLVSFYNNEISEKSEIFDDQFSVERPDGSNFTLKIRSTKLEDSAMYFCASSERQSGSYNSPLHFGNGTRLTVT.

The genes are TRBV6-2 or TRBV6-3 and TRBJ2-5, with a weak D call TRBD2 (5 bases). This CDR3 contains 11 residues. Germline V gene lookup returns CDR1 MNHEY and CDR2 SVGEGT. Trimming removed 5 bases at V and 5 bases at J, with 6 bases between. The CDR3 here is CASSGGETQYF. CDR3 in DNA: TGTGCCAGCAGTGGCGGGGAGACCCAGTACTTC.

CDR3 sequence reads: CASSKRGQGAYNEQFF. CDR3 in DNA: TGTGCCAGCAGCAAGAGAGGACAGGGAGCCTACAATGAGCAGTTCTTC. This chain uses TRBV9 with TRBJ2-1; TRBD1 aligns across 8 bases. Germline assignment: CDR1 SGDLS and CDR2 YYNGEE. V trimming: 4 bases; J trimming: 2 bases; junction bases outside the gene matches: 8. The CDR3 runs to 16 residues.

This rearrangement joins TRBV7-2 to TRBJ2-5, with D maybe TRBD2 (7 bases). Per germline, CDR1 SGHTA and CDR2 FQGNSA. The germline V and J ends were trimmed by 1 base and 0 bases, with 12 bases remaining between them. This CDR3 spans 16 amino acids. The CDR3 DNA sequence: TGTGCCAGCAGCTTAGGGGCGGGGGCGTACCAAGAGACCCAGTACTTC. It codes for CASSLGAGAYQETQYF.

CDR3 nucleotides: TGCGCCAGCAGCTTGGAGGTCGGAGGGCTCGAGCAGTACTTC. Translated: CASSLEVGGLEQYF. This sequence joins TRBV5-1 and TRBJ2-7, with a weak D call TRBD2 (6 bases). The CDR3 spans 14 residues. The V gene lost 0 bases and the J gene lost 6 bases, with 13 bases spanning the gap. In germline, CDR1 is SGHRS, CDR2 YFSETQ. Combining the CDR3 with reference TRBV5-1 and TRBJ2-7 gives the whole variable domain KAGVTQTPRYLIKTRGQQVTLSCSPISGHRSVSWYQQTPGQGLQFLFEYFSETQRNKGNFPGRFSGRQFSNSRSEMNVSTLELGDSALYLCASSLEVGGLEQYFGPGTRLTVT.